These 5 T cell receptor beta chains were sequenced from one sample in a study of CD8+CD57+ T cells in acquired aplastic anemia (dated by TCRdb to the late 2010s). Instrument used: Illumina HiSeq 2000. TCR beta VDJ combination and CDR3 sequence profiling used genomic DNA as the template. TCRdb ran its own pipeline on the public reads, namely fastp trimming at Q25 and MiXCR clone calling, and kept in-frame beta chains. Identical CDR3 proteins give one entry, which carries the most common genes and DNA. Present in this sample are 200,000 to 250,000 distinct CDR3 sequences, roughly 50% of which were seen just once. 15% to 20% of the sample comes from the top ten. Patients chosen for sequencing had shown expansion of CD8+CD57+ cells by flow cytometry. The sample comprised sorted CD4+, CD8+, or CD8+CD57+ T cells (not recorded which) from PBMCs. The receptors were gathered from a human donor with aplastic anemia.

This clonotype was seen repeatedly, ten times or more. The chain uses TRBV11-2 and TRBJ1-3; D gene unclear. This CDR3 is built from 15 residues. Trimming pared 6 bases from V and 1 base from J, leaving 13 bases between. CDR1 and CDR2 from the germline V gene are SGHAT and FQNNGV. The CDR3 sequence: CASSATGVSGNTIYF. The CDR3 nucleotides read TGTGCCAGCAGTGCGACTGGGGTATCTGGAAACACCATATATTTT. Full variable domain (missing parts from reference TRBV11-2 and TRBJ1-3): EAGVAQSPRYKIIEKRQSVAFWCNPISGHATLYWYQQILGQGPKLLIQFQNNGVVDDSQLPKDRFSAERLKGVDSTLKIQPAKLEDSAVYLCASSATGVSGNTIYFGEGSWLTVV.

About this clonotype: At one end the junction does not follow the germline gene, possibly because of a read error. This chain joins TRBV7-3 and TRBJ2-2, with D maybe TRBD2 (7 bases). The CDR3 totals 18 residues. The germline CDR1 and CDR2 sequences are SGHTA and FQGTGA. CDR3 residues: CASSLTLGGGAVTGELFF. The CDR3 DNA reads as TGTGCCAGCAGTTTAACGTTGGGGGGGGGGGCCGTCACCGGGGAGCTGTTTTTT.

This chain joins TRBV9 and TRBJ2-3; unclear D gene. The CDR3 extends over 14 amino acids. Germline CDR1 and CDR2: SGDLS and YYNGEE. Trimming stripped 1 base from V and 0 bases from J, with 6 bases between. The CDR3 is CASSVQASTDTQYF. DNA for the CDR3: TGTGCCAGCAGCGTACAAGCTAGCACAGATACGCAGTATTTT.

This clonotype was seen many times. The chain joins TRBV2 to TRBJ1-3; tentatively, D is TRBD1 (6 bases). V dropped 7 bases and J dropped 0 bases, with 10 bases sitting between them. Germline CDR1 SNHLY, CDR2 FYNNEI. The CDR3 spans 14 residues. CDR3: CASKQGPSGNTIYF. For the CDR3, the DNA is TGTGCCAGCAAACAGGGACCCTCTGGAAACACCATATATTTT.

This clonotype was observed once. A read error may explain this, as a much larger clone is one base away. The rearrangement links TRBV7-9 to TRBJ1-2; TRBD1 matches at 9 bases. Per germline, CDR1 SEHNR and CDR2 FQNEAQ (reference sequence). The CDR3 runs 13 residues. Trimming took 5 bases from V and 6 from J; bases not matched to a gene: 4. The CDR3 here is CASSLGQGHGYTF. The CDR3 DNA sequence: TGTGCCAGCAGCCTGGGACAGGGCCATGGCTACACCTTC.